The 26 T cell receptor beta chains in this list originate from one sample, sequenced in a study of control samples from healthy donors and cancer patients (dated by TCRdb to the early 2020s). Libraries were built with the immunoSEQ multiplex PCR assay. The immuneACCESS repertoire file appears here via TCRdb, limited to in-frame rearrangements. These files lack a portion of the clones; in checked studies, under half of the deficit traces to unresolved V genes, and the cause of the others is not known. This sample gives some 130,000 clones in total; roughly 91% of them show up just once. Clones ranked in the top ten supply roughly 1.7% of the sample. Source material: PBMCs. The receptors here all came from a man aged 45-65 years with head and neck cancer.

CDR3 protein: CASSSYSRGAYNSPLHF. In DNA form, the CDR3 reads TGTGCCAGCAGTTCCTACTCCCGGGGGGCCTATAATTCACCCCTCCACTTT. This chain links TRBV6-2 or TRBV6-3 with TRBJ1-6, with D possibly being TRBD1 (5 bases). The CDR3 is made up of 17 amino acids. Per germline, CDR1 MNHEY and CDR2 SVGEGT. Trimming removed 4 bases at V and 2 bases at J, with 15 bases between.

The CDR3 is CASNFGPNTGELFF. The CDR3 nucleotides read TGTGCCAGCAACTTCGGACCCAACACCGGGGAGCTGTTTTTT. The chain is built from TRBV7-8 and TRBJ2-2; the D is unclear. The CDR3 extends over 14 amino acids. Germline V gives CDR1 SGHVS, CDR2 FQNEAQ. V was pared by 7 bases and J by 2 bases, with 11 bases between.

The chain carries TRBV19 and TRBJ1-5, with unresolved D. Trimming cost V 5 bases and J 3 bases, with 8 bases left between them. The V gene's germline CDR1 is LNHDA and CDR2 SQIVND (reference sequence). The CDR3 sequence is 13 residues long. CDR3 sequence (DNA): TGTGCCAGTAGTGACGGCCCCAATCAGCCCCAGCATTTT. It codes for CASSDGPNQPQHF. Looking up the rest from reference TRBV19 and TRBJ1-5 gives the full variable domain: DGGITQSPKYLFRKEGQNVTLSCEQNLNHDAMYWYRQDPGQGLRLIYYSQIVNDFQKGDIAEGYSVSREKKESFPLTVTSAQKNPTAFYLCASSDGPNQPQHFGDGTRLSIL.

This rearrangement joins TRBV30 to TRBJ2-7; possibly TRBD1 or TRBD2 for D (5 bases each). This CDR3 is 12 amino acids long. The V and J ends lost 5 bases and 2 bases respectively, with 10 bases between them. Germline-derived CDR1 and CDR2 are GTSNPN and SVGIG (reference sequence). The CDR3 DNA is TGTGCCTGGGGGACGCTAGCCTACGAGCAGTACTTC. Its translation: CAWGTLAYEQYF.

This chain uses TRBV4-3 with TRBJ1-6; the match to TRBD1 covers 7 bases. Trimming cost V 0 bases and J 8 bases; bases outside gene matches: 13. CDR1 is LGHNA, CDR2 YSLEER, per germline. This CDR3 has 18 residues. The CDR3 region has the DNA TGCGCCAGCAGCCAAGATTTCGATTGGAGGGGGCAGGATTCACCCCTCCACTTT. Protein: CASSQDFDWRGQDSPLHF.

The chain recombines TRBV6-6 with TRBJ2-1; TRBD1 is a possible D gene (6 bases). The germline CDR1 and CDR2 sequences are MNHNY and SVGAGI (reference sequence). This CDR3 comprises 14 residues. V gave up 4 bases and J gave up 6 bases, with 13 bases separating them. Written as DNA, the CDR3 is TGTGCCAGCAGTTCAGGACAGAGGTTCAATGAGCAGTTCTTC. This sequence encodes CASSSGQRFNEQFF.

CDR3 sequence: CASSRSGGPNTGELFF. CDR3 sequence (DNA): TGTGCCAGCAGTCGTAGCGGGGGTCCGAACACCGGGGAGCTGTTTTTT. The chain is built from TRBV7-3 and TRBJ2-2; 9 positions match TRBD2. J was trimmed by 0 bases and V by 6 bases; bases with no gene match: 5. The CDR3 extends over 16 amino acids. CDR1 and CDR2 (germline): SGHTA, FQGTGA.

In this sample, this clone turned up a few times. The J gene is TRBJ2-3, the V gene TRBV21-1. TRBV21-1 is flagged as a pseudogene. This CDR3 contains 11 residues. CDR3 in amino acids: CASRRGDTQYF. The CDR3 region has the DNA TGTGCCAGCAGGAGGGGAGATACGCAGTATTTT.

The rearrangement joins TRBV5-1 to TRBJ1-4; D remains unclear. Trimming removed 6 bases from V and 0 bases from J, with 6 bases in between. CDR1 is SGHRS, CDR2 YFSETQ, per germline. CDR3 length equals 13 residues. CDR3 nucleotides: TGCGCCAGCAAGGTTGCAACTAATGAAAAACTGTTTTTT. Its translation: CASKVATNEKLFF. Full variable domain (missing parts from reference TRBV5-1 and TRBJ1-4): KAGVTQTPRYLIKTRGQQVTLSCSPISGHRSVSWYQQTPGQGLQFLFEYFSETQRNKGNFPGRFSGRQFSNSRSEMNVSTLELGDSALYLCASKVATNEKLFFGSGTQLSVL.

The CDR3 nucleotides read TGTGCCAGCTCACTAATAGCGGGGGGCCCCTACAATGAGCAGTTCTTC. It encodes CASSLIAGGPYNEQFF. The rearrangement uses TRBV18 and TRBJ2-1; 10 bases agree with TRBD2. The V gene end was trimmed by 4 bases and the J gene end by 2 bases; junction bases not matched to a gene: 5. This CDR3 region has 16 residues. Germline CDR1 is KGHSH and CDR2 is LQKENI.

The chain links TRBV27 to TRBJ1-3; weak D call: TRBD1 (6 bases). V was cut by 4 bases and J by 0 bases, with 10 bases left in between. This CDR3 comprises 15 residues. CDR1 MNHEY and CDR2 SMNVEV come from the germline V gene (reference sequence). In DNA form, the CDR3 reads TGTGCCAGCAGTTCCGGACAGTTCTCTGGAAACACCATATATTTT. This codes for CASSSGQFSGNTIYF.

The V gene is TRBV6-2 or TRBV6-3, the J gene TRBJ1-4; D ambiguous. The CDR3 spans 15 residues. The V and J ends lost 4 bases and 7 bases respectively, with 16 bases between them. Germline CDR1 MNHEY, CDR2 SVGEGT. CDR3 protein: CASSSHGNRPEKLFF. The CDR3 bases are TGTGCCAGCAGTTCCCACGGAAACCGACCTGAAAAACTGTTTTTT.

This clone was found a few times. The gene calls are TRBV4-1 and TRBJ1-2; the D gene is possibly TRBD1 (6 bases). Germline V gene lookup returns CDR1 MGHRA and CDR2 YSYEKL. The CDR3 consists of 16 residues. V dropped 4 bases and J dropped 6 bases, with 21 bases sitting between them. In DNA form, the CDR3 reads TGCGCCAGCAGCCTGACACCGGGACACAGATACAATGGCTACACCTTC. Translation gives CASSLTPGHRYNGYTF.

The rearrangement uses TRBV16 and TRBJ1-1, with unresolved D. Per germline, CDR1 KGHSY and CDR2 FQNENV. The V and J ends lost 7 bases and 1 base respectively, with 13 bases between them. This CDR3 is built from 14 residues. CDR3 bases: TGTGCCAGCACCACGAACGTCGGGAACACTGAAGCTTTCTTT. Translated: CASTTNVGNTEAFF.

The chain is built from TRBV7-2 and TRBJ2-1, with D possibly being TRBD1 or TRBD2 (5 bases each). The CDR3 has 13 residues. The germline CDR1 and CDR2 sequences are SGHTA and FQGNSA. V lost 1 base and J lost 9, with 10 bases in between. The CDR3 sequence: CASSLERDGEQFF. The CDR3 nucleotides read TGTGCCAGCAGCTTAGAAAGGGACGGTGAGCAGTTCTTC.

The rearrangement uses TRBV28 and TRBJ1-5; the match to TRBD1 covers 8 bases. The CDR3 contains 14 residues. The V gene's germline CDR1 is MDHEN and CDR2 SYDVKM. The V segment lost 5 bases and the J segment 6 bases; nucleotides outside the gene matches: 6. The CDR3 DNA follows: TGTGCCAGCAGTCGCGACAGGGGCGGTCAGCCCCAGCATTTT. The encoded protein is CASSRDRGGQPQHF.

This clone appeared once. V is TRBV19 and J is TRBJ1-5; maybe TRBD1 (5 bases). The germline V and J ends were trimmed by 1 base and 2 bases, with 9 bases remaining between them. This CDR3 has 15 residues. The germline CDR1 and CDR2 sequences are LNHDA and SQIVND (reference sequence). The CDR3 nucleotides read TGTGCCAGTAGTATAGTTGGAGGGGGCAATCAGCCCCAGCATTTT. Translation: CASSIVGGGNQPQHF.

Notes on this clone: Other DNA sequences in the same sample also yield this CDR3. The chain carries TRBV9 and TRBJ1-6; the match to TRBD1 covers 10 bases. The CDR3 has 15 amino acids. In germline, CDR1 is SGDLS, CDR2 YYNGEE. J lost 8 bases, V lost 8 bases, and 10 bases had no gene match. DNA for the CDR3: TGTGCCAGTAGCCCACCGGGACAGGGGCATTCACCCCTCCACTTT. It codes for CASSPPGQGHSPLHF.

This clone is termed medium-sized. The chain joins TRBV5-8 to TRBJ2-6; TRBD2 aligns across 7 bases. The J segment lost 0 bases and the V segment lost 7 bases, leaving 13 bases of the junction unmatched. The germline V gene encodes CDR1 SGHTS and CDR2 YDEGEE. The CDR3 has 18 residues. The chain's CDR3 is CASSRAGTTYSGANVLTF. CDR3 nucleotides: TGTGCCAGCTCGCGGGCCGGGACTACCTACTCTGGGGCCAACGTCCTGACTTTC.

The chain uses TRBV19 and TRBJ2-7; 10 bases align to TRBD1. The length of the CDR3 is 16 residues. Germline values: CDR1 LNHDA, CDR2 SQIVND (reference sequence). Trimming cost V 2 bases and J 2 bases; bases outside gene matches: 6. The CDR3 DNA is TGTGCCAGTAGTATACCCGCCGGACAGGGGGCCTACGAGCAGTACTTC. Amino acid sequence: CASSIPAGQGAYEQYF.

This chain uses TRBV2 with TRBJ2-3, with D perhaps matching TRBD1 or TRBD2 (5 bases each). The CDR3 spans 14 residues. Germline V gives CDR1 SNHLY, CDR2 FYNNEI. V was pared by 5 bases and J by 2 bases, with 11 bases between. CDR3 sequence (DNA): TGTGCCAGCAGTTTCTTCGGGGCCACAGATACGCAGTATTTT. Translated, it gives CASSFFGATDTQYF.

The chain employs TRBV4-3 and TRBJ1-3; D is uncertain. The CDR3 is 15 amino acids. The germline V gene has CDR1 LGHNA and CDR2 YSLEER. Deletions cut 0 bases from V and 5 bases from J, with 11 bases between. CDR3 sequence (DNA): TGCGCCAGCAGCCAAGAAAGCGACCGAAGAAACACCATATATTTT. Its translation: CASSQESDRRNTIYF.

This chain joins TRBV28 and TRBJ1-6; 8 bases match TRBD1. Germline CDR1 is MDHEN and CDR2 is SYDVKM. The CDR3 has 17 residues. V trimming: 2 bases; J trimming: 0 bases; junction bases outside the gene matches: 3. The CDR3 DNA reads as TGTGCCAGCAGTTTAGGGGACAGGTACTCCTATAATTCACCCCTCCACTTT. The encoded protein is CASSLGDRYSYNSPLHF.

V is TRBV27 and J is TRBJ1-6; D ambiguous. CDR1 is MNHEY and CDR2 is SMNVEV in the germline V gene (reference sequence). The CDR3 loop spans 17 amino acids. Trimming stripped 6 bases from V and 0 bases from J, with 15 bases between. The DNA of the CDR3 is TGTGCCAGCAGGTCAGGAGGGCCGAGCTCCTATAATTCACCCCTCCACTTT. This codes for CASRSGGPSSYNSPLHF.

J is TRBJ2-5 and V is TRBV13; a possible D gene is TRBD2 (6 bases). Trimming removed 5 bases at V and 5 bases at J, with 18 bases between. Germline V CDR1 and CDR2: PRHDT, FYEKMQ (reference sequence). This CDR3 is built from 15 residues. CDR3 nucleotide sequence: TGTGCCAGCAGCAGCTTGGTCGGGAGACTGGAGACCCAGTACTTC. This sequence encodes CASSSLVGRLETQYF.

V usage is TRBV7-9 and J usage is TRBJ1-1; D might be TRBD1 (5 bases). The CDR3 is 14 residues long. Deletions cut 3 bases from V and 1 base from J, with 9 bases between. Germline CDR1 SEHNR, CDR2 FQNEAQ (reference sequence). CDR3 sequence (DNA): TGTGCCAGCAGCTTGACAGAGTCGAACACTGAAGCTTTCTTT. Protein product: CASSLTESNTEAFF.